This T cell receptor beta chain was profiled in a study of beta chain features in type 1 diabetes. General study results and limits: The VDJ junctions of type 1 diabetes patients carried fewer insertions and more deletions.

Points on this clone: Its cognate antigen is unknown.

Expressed TCRB transcripts were sequenced because the entire RNA isolate underwent reverse transcription. TCRdb's copy holds only in-frame clones and misses some; the assay was immunoSEQ multiplex PCR. The sample yields about half a million clones, roughly 10% seen once. This CDR3 is 11 amino acids long. The ends were cut back, 7 bases at V and 6 bases at J, with 12 bases in the middle. Germline lookup yields CDR1 SQVTM and CDR2 ANQGSEA. The sequencing sample was made of naive CD4+ T cells from blood. The TCR was taken from a young woman in good health. The gene calls are TRBV29-1 and TRBJ1-2; D gene unclear. The chain's CDR3 is CSAVRTDGYTF. DNA of the CDR3: TGCAGCGCCGTTCGGACGGATGGCTACACCTTC.